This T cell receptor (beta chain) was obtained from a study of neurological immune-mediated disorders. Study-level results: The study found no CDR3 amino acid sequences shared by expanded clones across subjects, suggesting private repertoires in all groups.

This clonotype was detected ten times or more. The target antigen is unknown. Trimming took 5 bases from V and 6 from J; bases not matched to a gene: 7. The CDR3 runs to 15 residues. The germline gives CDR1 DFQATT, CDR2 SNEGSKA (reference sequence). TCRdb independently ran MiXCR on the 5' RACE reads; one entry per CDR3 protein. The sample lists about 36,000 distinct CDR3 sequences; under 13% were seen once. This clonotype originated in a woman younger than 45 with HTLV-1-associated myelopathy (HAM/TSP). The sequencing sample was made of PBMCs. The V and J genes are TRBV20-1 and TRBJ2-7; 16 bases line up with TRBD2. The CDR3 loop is CSAPGTSGGASEQYF. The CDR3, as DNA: TGCAGTGCTCCCGGGACTAGCGGGGGGGCCTCCGAGCAGTACTTC.